Detailed here is one T cell receptor (beta chain). Its antigen is currently unknown. Researchers isolated CD4+ and CD8+ cells by positive magnetic bead selection and then checked their purity by flow cytometry. These data belong to a study of somatic mutations in cytotoxic T cells in rheumatoid arthritis. Study-level findings and limits: With advancing age, CD8+ clonality climbed in rheumatoid arthritis patients but did not rise in healthy controls. A significant difference in CD8+ T-cell clonality was not found between rheumatoid arthritis patients and age-matched healthy controls.

CDR3 length: 14 residues. Germline CDR1 and CDR2: MDHEN and SYDVKM. V lost 3 bases and J 0 bases, leaving 6 bases between the germline ends. TCRdb's table, derived via immunoSEQ multiplex PCR, lists solely in-frame clones and lacks some. This repertoire shows approximately 9,700 clones, around four fifths found once; its top ten account for approximately 8.1%. V usage is TRBV28 and J usage is TRBJ1-5, with D unresolved. The sequence came from an adult with rheumatoid arthritis. The sequencing input was CD8+ T cells sorted from blood. In DNA, the CDR3 is TGTGCCAGCAGTTTGAGGAATAGCAATCAGCCCCAGCATTTT. It is translated as CASSLRNSNQPQHF.